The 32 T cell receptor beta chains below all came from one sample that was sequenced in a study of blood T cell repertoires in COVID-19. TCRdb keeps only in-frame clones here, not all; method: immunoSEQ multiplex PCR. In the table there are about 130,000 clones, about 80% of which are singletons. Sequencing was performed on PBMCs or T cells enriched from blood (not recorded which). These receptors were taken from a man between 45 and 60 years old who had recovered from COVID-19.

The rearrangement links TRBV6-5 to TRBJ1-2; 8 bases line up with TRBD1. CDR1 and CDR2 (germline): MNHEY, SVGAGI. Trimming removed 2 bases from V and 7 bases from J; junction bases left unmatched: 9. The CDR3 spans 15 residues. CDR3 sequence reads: CASSYKGGQDGGYTF. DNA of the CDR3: TGTGCCAGCAGTTACAAAGGGGGACAGGACGGTGGCTACACCTTC.

This CDR3 reads CASSPIVTNTEAFF. The CDR3 bases are TGTGCCAGCAGCCCAATAGTGACTAACACTGAAGCTTTCTTT. V gene TRBV6-5 combines with J gene TRBJ1-1; D is uncertain. V was clipped by 6 bases and J by 2 bases, with 13 bases between them. The CDR3 length is 14 residues. CDR1 and CDR2 (germline): MNHEY, SVGAGI.

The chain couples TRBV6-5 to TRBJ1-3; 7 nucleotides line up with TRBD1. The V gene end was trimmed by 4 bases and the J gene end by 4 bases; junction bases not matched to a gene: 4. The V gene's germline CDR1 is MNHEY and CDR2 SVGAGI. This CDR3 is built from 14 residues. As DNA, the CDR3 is TGTGCCAGCAGTTCCGGACAGGCGGGAAACACCATATATTTT. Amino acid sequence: CASSSGQAGNTIYF.

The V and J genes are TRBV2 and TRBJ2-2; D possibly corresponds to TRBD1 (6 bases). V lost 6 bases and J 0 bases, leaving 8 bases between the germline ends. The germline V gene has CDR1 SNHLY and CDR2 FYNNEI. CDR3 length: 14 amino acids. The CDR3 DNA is TGTGCCAGCAGAGGGACAACGAACACCGGGGAGCTGTTTTTT. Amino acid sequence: CASRGTTNTGELFF.

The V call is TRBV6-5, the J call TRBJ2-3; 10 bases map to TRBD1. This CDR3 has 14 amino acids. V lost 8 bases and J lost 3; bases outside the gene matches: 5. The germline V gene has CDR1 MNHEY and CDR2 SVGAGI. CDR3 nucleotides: TGTGCCAGCCTTCGGACAGGGGGGACAGATACGCAGTATTTT. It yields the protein CASLRTGGTDTQYF.

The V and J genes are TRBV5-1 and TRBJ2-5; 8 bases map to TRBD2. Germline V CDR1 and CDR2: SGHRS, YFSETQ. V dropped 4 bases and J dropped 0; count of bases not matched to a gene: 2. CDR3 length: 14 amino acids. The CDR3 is CASSVGGDQETQYF. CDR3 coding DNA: TGCGCCAGCAGCGTCGGGGGGGACCAAGAGACCCAGTACTTC.

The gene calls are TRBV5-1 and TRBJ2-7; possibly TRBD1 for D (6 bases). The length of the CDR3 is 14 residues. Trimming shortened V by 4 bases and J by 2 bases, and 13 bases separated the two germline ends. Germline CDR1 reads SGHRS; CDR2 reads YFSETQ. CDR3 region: CASSGLGHTYEQYF. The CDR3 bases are TGCGCCAGCAGCGGACTGGGACATACCTACGAGCAGTACTTC.

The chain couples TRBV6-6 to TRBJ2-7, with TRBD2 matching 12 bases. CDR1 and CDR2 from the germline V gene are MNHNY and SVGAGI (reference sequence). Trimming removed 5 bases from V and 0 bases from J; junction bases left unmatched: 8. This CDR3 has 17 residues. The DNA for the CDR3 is TGTGCCAGCAGTCCTACTAGCGGGGGGCCGAGCTCCTACGAGCAGTACTTC. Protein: CASSPTSGGPSSYEQYF.

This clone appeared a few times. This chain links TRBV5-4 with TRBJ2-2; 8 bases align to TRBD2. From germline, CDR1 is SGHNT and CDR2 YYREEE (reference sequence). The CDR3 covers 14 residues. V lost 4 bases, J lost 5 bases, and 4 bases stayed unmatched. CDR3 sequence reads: CASSPGLATGELFF. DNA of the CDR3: TGTGCCAGCAGCCCCGGACTAGCAACCGGGGAGCTGTTTTTT.

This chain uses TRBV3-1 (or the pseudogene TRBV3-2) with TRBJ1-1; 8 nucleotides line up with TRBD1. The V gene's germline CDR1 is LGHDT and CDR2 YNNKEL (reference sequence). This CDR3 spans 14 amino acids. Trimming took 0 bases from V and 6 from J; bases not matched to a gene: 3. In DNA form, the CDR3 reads TGTGCCAGCAGCCAAGATGACAGGGGCCCTGAAGCTTTCTTT. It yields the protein CASSQDDRGPEAFF.

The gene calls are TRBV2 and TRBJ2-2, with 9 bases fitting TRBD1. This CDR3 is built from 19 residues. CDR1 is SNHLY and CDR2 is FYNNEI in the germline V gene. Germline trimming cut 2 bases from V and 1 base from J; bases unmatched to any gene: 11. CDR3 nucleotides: TGTGCCAGCAGTGAATTGCGGACCCCGGGACAGGGGAACACCGGGGAGCTGTTTTTT. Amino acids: CASSELRTPGQGNTGELFF. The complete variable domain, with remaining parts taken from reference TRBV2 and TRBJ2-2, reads EPEVTQTPSHQVTQMGQEVILRCVPISNHLYFYWYRQILGQKVEFLVSFYNNEISEKSEIFDDQFSVERPDGSNFTLKIRSTKLEDSAMYFCASSELRTPGQGNTGELFFGEGSRLTVL.

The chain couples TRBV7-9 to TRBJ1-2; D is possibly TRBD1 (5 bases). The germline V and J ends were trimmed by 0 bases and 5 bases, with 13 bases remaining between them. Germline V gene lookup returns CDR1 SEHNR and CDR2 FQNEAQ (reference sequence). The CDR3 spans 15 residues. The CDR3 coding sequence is TGTGCCAGCAGCTTAGCTAAGGCGTCAGGGTATGGCTACACCTTC. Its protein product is CASSLAKASGYGYTF.

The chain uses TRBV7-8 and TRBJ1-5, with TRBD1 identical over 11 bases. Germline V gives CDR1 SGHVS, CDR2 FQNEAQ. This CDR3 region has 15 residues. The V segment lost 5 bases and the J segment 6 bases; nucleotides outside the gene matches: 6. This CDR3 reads CASSHRTGGFQPQHF. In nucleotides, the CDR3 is TGTGCCAGCAGCCACCGGACAGGGGGCTTTCAGCCCCAGCATTTT. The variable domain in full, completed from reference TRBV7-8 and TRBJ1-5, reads GAGVSQSPRYKVAKRGQDVALRCDPISGHVSLFWYQQALGQGPEFLTYFQNEAQLDKSGLPSDRFFAERPEGSVSTLKIQRTQQEDSAVYLCASSHRTGGFQPQHFGDGTRLSIL.

The CDR3 is CSASLWTSGVGQETQYF. CDR3 DNA: TGCAGTGCTAGTTTATGGACTAGCGGGGTGGGGCAAGAGACCCAGTACTTC. The chain links TRBV20-1 to TRBJ2-5, with TRBD2 matching 12 bases. Germline CDR1 DFQATT, CDR2 SNEGSKA (reference sequence). V trimming: 3 bases; J trimming: 2 bases; junction bases outside the gene matches: 10. CDR3 length: 17 amino acids.

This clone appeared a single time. In DNA form, the CDR3 reads TGTGCCACCGGACAGGGAGGACCAGATACGCAGTATTTT. Its translation is CATGQGGPDTQYF. The chain combines TRBV24-1 with TRBJ2-3; 8 bases align to TRBD1. The CDR3 is 13 residues long. Per germline, CDR1 KGHDR and CDR2 SFDVKD. J gave up 4 bases and V 9 bases, and 5 bases lay outside the gene matches.

The CDR3 DNA follows: TGTGCCAGCAGTTGGAGCGGGACCAACAATGAGCAGTTCTTC. This sequence encodes CASSWSGTNNEQFF. The V gene is TRBV27, the J gene TRBJ2-1, with TRBD2 matching 7 bases. The CDR3 has 14 residues. The ends lost 4 bases at V and 5 bases at J; junction bases unmatched: 5. CDR1 is MNHEY and CDR2 is SMNVEV in the germline V gene (reference sequence).

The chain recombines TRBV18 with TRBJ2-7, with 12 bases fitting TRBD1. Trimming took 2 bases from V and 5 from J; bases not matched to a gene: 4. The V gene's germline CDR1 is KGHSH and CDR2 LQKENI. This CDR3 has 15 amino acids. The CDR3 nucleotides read TGTGCCAGCTCACCAGGGACAGGGGGCCGGAACGAGCAGTACTTC. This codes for CASSPGTGGRNEQYF.

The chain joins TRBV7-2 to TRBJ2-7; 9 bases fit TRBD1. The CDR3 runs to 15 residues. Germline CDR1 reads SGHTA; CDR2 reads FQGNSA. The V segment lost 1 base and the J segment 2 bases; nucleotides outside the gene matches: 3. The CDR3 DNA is TGTGCCAGCAGCTTAGAACAGGGGGCTCCCTACGAGCAGTACTTC. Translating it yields CASSLEQGAPYEQYF.

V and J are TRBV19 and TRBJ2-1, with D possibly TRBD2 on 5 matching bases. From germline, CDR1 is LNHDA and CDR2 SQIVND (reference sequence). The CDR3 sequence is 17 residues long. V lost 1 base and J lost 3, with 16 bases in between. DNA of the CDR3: TGTGCCAGTAGTATAGGTCGAGGGCAGGCGGACTACAATGAGCAGTTCTTC. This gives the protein CASSIGRGQADYNEQFF.

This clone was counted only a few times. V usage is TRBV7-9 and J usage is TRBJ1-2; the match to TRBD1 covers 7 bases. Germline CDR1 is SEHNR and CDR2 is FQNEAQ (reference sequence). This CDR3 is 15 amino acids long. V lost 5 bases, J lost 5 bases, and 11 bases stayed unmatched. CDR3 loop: CASSPSGTAYYGYTF. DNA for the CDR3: TGTGCCAGCAGCCCCTCCGGGACAGCATATTATGGCTACACCTTC.

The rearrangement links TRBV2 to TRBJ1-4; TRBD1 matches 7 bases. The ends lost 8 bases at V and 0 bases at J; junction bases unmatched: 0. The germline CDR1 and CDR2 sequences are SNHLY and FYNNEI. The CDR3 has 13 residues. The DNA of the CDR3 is TGTGCCAGCCAGGGGGCAACTAATGAAAAACTGTTTTTT. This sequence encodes CASQGATNEKLFF.

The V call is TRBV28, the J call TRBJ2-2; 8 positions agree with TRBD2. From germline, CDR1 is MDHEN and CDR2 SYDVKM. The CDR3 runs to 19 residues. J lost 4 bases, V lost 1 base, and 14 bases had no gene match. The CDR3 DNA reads TGTGCCAGCAGTTTATTTGACGGAGCGGGGGATTACTTCACCGGGGAGCTGTTTTTT. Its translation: CASSLFDGAGDYFTGELFF.

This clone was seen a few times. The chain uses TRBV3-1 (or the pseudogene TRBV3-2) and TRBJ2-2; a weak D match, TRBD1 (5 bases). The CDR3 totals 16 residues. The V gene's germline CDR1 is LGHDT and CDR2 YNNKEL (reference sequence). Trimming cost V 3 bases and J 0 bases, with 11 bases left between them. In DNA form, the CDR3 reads TGTGCCAGCAGCCAGAGAAGGGGCTCGAACACCGGGGAGCTGTTTTTT. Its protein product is CASSQRRGSNTGELFF.

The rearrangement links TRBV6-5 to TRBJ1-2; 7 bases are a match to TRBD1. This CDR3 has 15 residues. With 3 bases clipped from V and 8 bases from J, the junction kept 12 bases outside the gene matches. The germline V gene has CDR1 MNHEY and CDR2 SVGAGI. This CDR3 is CASSYSTTGAYGYTF. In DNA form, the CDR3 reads TGTGCCAGCAGTTATTCCACTACAGGGGCCTACGGCTACACCTTC.

For the CDR3, the DNA is TGTGCCAGCACGGGACAGGCATATGGCTACACCTTC. Amino acids: CASTGQAYGYTF. The chain uses TRBV2 and TRBJ1-2, with 8 bases aligning to TRBD1. After removal of 7 bases from V and 5 bases from J, the junction contained 3 bases not matched to a gene. Germline lookup yields CDR1 SNHLY and CDR2 FYNNEI. This CDR3 has 12 residues.

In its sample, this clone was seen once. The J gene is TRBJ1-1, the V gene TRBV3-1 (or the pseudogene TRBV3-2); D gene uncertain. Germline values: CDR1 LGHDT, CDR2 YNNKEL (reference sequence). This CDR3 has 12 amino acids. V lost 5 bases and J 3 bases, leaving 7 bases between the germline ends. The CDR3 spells CASSIRDTEAFF. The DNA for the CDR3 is TGTGCCAGCAGCATACGGGACACTGAAGCTTTCTTT.

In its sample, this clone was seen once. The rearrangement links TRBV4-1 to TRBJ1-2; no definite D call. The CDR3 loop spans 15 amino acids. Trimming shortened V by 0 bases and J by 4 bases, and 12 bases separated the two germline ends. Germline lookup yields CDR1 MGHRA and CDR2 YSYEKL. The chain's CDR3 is CASSQDRGATYGYTF. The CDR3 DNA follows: TGCGCCAGCAGCCAAGATCGCGGAGCTACCTATGGCTACACCTTC.

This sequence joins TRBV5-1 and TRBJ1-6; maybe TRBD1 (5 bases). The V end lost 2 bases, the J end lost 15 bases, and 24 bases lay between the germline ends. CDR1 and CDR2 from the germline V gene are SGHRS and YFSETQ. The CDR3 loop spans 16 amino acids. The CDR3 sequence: CASSFEAVSSAGGLHF. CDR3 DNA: TGCGCCAGCAGCTTCGAAGCAGTTTCTTCGGCCGGGGGCCTCCACTTT.

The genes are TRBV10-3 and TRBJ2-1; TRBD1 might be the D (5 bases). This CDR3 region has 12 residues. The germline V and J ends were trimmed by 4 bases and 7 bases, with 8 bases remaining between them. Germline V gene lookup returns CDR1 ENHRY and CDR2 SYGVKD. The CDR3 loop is CAISADRNEQFF. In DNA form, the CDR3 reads TGTGCCATCAGTGCAGACAGAAATGAGCAGTTCTTC.

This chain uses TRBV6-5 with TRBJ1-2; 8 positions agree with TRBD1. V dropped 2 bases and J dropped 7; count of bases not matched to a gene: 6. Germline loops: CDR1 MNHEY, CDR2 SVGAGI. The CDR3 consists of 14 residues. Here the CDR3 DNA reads TGTGCCAGCAGTTACGGCAGGGGGCCGGGTGGCTACACCTTC. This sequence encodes CASSYGRGPGGYTF.

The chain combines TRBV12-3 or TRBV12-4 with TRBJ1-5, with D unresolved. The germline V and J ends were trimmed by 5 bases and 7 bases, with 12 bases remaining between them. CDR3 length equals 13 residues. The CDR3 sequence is CASSGQEDQPQHF. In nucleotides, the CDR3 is TGTGCCAGCAGTGGGCAGGAGGACCAGCCCCAGCATTTT.

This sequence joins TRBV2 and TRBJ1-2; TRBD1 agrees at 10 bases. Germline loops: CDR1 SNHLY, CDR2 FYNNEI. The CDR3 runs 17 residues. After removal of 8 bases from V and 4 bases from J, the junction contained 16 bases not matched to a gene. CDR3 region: CASVSILGTGATYGYTF. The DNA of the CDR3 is TGTGCCAGCGTCTCGATTTTAGGGACAGGGGCAACCTATGGCTACACCTTC.